The present entry profiles one TCR beta chain with its context. Its recognized antigen is unknown. Base-call qualities are not available, and no considerably larger clone is one nucleotide away. The same CDR3 can be traced to other DNA sequences in this sample. The data are from a study of shared clonotypes between healthy human individuals (TCRdb year 2020). The study in broad terms: A couple of women and a few men aged 18 to 49 years were included in the cohort. To estimate repertoire size and how much clonotypes are shared between individuals, the study performed deep sequencing of blood TCR repertoires from roughly five healthy adults. Per donor, three plates each were used for CD4 naive and CD4 memory, two for CD8 naive, and one for CD8 memory. Each donor's leukapheresis produced roughly between roughly 0.94 and 9.5 billion PBMCs. Different laboratories and diverse techniques were used to prepare libraries and sequence TCR repertoires, to increase sequencing depth and limit assay-specific biases. What the study reported, not specific to this receptor: Across a handful of donors, approximately 5% of naive CD4, roughly 3.4% of naive CD8, 2% to 2.5% of memory CD4, and about 0.44% of memory CD8 clonotypes were shared. Clonotypes shared by all four sorted-subset donors showed higher generation probabilities than non-shared clonotypes. Based on pairwise subsampling, the degree of clonotype sharing among donors was expected to be affected by sequencing depth. The small number of donors limited the genetic and exposure-history diversity represented. Even with the large sequencing depth, rarefaction of the sorted-subset datasets indicated that sequencing was incomplete. Larger estimated clonotype richness was generally found for naive subsets than for memory subsets. Sampling was restricted to blood, and TCR repertoires in tissue are likely to differ from TCR repertoires in blood.

Using the deep immunoSEQ assay, TCR CDR3 regions were amplified from genomic DNA by multiplex PCR. Extracted genomic DNA from each cell subset was distributed evenly across all wells of several immunoSEQ 96-well plates, and each plate was treated as a replicate. Each replicate PCR for sorted subsets received about 200 ng genomic DNA, equal to 30,000 or so T cell genomes. Purified libraries were quantified with a Qubit 3.0 fluorometer, sized on a Bioanalyzer 2100, and re-quantified with the KAPA Library Quantification kit. Each immunoSEQ 96-well plate was sequenced on its own single-read 150-cycle Illumina NextSeq 550 flow cell. On the authors' methods: Because the immunoSEQ output included only junctional sequences and no quality scores, the filtering could not be the same as the filtering used for full-length reads. To assign V/J genes and CDR3, sequences were annotated using PyIR, a Python wrapper for IgBLAST v1.9, with IMGT germline references. Reads with weak V/J assignments (E-value above 1e-6), missing CDR3, stop codons, out-of-frame junctions, or ambiguous translated residues were removed. V3J clonotypes were defined by identical inferred V gene, J gene, and CDR3 amino acid sequence. The percentage overlap between two repertoires was calculated by dividing the number of shared unique clonotypes by the size of the smaller repertoire. RTK rarefaction, the Chao1 estimator, and Recon v2.1 estimates of unobserved clonotypes were used to assess repertoire richness. Generation probabilities were computed with OLGA for all TCRbeta clonotypes obtained by the gDNA method from a few donors. Held by TCRdb, this immuneACCESS table contains in-frame sequences only and omits some clones. Under half of the omission traces to an unresolved V gene where checked; the cause of the rest is unknown. The D gene and trimming were derived from the DNA, and the V and J assignments and clone size from that table. In this sample the table shows about 1.1 million clones, around 82% of which occur a single time. The top ten clones comprise more than 0.45% of the sample.

Reading from cysteine to phenylalanine, the CDR3 counts 11 amino acids. Only the CDR3 part of the read is kept: 33 bases, read in frame from the first base. V is cut by 2 bases and J by 7 bases, and the space between the germline ends is 3 bases. From the germline V gene, CDR1 is MNHEY and CDR2 is SVGAGI. Healthy HIV-negative adults with no recently reported acute infections or vaccinations were included as donors. Every donor was a Caucasian adult living in Nashville, Tennessee, USA. CD4+ T cells were enriched by magnetic negative selection, after which naive cells were positively selected on CD45RA and the negative fraction was taken as the memory subset. After blood collection by leukapheresis, PBMCs were isolated using Ficoll-Histopaque density gradient centrifugation and then cryopreserved in the vapor phase of liquid nitrogen. Purity and quantity of every magnetically sorted T cell population were checked by analytical flow cytometry. Genomic DNA was isolated from every sorted fraction and measured by UV absorbance on a Nanodrop 2000c.

The sequence links TRBV6-5 to TRBJ2-1, with the D gene uncertain. The material sequenced was memory CD4+ T cells from PBMCs. The cell subset or site label for this specimen denotes: CD45RA-negative fraction. The origin of this receptor is a man aged 18 to 29 in good health. Some clones in this sample may be carry-over from other donors' samples. The nucleotide sequence is given as TGTGCCAGCAGTTACGGGAATGAGCAGTTCTTC. It codes for CASSYGNEQFF.